These T cell receptor beta chains were read from a single sample in a study of T cell responses to AZD1222 COVID-19 vaccine. Clones were read by immunoSEQ multiplex PCR, and TCRdb kept only the in-frame ones, dropping some. In the table there are 91,000 or so clones, 92% of which are singletons. The material sequenced was peripheral blood, taken 28 days after the second AZD1222 dose. The origin of the receptors is an adult who received the AZD1222 COVID-19 vaccine. CDR3s include the opening cysteine and the closing phenylalanine or tryptophan. D genes are given only for firm matches. The size of a clone is reported for some rows only, either as once, few or many, or as a class for expanded clones.

abundance,j_gene,d_gene,v_gene,CDR3aa,CDR3nt
NA,TRBJ2-5,TRBD1,TRBV7-2,CASSAYSSVRGETQYF,TGTGCCAGCAGCGCTTATAGCAGCGTCAGGGGGGAGACCCAGTACTTC
once,TRBJ1-5,NA,TRBV21-1,CASSVWGRGSSNQPQHF,NA
NA,TRBJ1-4,NA,TRBV6-5,CASSYRGGTNEKLFF,TGTGCCAGCAGTTACCGAGGGGGAACTAATGAAAAACTGTTTTTT
NA,TRBJ1-1,NA,TRBV9,CASSVASGGPTEAFF,TGTGCCAGCAGCGTAGCTTCGGGGGGCCCGACTGAAGCTTTCTTT
NA,TRBJ2-1,NA,TRBV19,CASSIGGGAYNEQFF,TGTGCCAGTAGTATAGGAGGGGGGGCCTACAATGAGCAGTTCTTC
NA,TRBJ2-3,NA,TRBV18,CAGSPPVGTDTQYF,TGTGCCGGATCCCCCCCGGTCGGCACAGATACGCAGTATTTT
once,TRBJ1-3,NA,TRBV15,CATSSPGVRNTIYF,TGTGCCACCAGCAGTCCAGGGGTTCGAAACACCATATATTTT
NA,TRBJ1-3,NA,TRBV28,CASSFEGRGAKVGNTIYF,TGTGCCAGCAGTTTTGAAGGCCGGGGGGCGAAAGTTGGAAACACCATATATTTT
NA,TRBJ1-5,TRBD1,TRBV9,CASSADRGNQPQHF,TGTGCCAGCAGCGCGGACAGGGGCAATCAGCCCCAGCATTTT
NA,TRBJ2-5,NA,TRBV7-9,CASSPQQLQETQYF,TGTGCCAGCAGCCCTCAACAGCTACAAGAGACCCAGTACTTC
NA,TRBJ2-7,NA,TRBV6-5,CASSPPRGTYEQYF,TGTGCCAGCAGTCCGCCTCGCGGAACCTACGAGCAGTACTTC
NA,TRBJ1-5,TRBD1,TRBV10-3,CATSPPGTVDQPQHF,TGTGCCACCAGCCCACCCGGGACAGTAGACCAGCCCCAGCATTTT
NA,TRBJ2-3,TRBD1,TRBV27,CVSSLPQGALDTQYF,TGTGTCAGCAGTCTCCCCCAGGGGGCCCTAGATACGCAGTATTTT
once,TRBJ2-7,TRBD1,TRBV7-2,CASSLGPGGYEQYF,TGTGCCAGCAGCTTAGGGCCAGGGGGCTACGAGCAGTACTTC
NA,TRBJ1-1,TRBD1,TRBV6-2/TRBV6-3,CASSYRHGSDRGKTEAFF,TGTGCCAGCAGTTACCGTCATGGCTCGGACAGGGGAAAAACTGAAGCTTTCTTT
NA,TRBJ2-3,NA,TRBV4-2,CASSQDVGWTDTQYF,TGTGCCAGCAGCCAAGATGTAGGGTGGACGGATACGCAGTATTTT
NA,TRBJ1-1,NA,TRBV15,CATSRDKVKGVAFF,TGTGCCACCAGCAGAGATAAGGTCAAGGGAGTGGCTTTCTTT
NA,TRBJ1-1,NA,TRBV7-2,CASSLEFLLNTEAFF,TGTGCCAGCAGCTTAGAGTTCCTCTTGAACACTGAAGCTTTCTTT
NA,TRBJ1-2,NA,TRBV12-3/TRBV12-4,CASSFERAGYTF,TGTGCCAGCAGTTTCGAACGGGCAGGCTACACCTTC
NA,TRBJ2-7,NA,TRBV19,CASRKDLDSYEQYF,TGTGCCAGTAGGAAAGACCTCGACTCCTACGAGCAGTACTTC
NA,TRBJ1-6,TRBD1,TRBV6-5,CASRGTVDSPLHF,TGTGCCAGCCGCGGGACAGTCGATTCACCCCTCCACTTT
NA,TRBJ2-1,NA,TRBV6-5,CASRGEGVAPSEQFF,TGTGCCAGCAGAGGGGAAGGTGTCGCCCCTAGTGAGCAGTTCTTC
once,TRBJ2-7,TRBD1,TRBV27,CATGTGYYEQYF,TGTGCCACCGGGACAGGCTACTACGAGCAGTACTTC
NA,TRBJ1-2,NA,TRBV6-1,CASSELIPGYTF,TGTGCCAGCAGTGAACTGATCCCTGGCTACACCTTC
NA,TRBJ1-5,NA,TRBV7-2,CASSLGQGDGQPQHF,TGTGCCAGCAGCTTAGGGCAGGGAGACGGTCAGCCCCAGCATTTT
few,TRBJ1-1,TRBD1,TRBV5-4,CASSRGQGPTEAFF,TGTGCCAGCAGCCGCGGACAGGGCCCCACTGAAGCTTTCTTT
few,TRBJ1-2,TRBD1,TRBV30,CAWIRDRGIGADYGYTF,TGTGCCTGGATAAGGGACAGGGGAATCGGGGCGGACTATGGCTACACCTTC
NA,TRBJ2-5,NA,TRBV16,CASSQSLGGVQETQYF,TGTGCCAGCAGCCAATCGCTGGGCGGAGTCCAAGAGACCCAGTACTTC
NA,TRBJ2-5,NA,TRBV30,CATEGGGTQYF,TGTGCGACCGAGGGGGGCGGGACCCAGTACTTC
NA,TRBJ1-3,NA,TRBV6-2/TRBV6-3,CASSNFLGNTIYF,TGTGCCAGCAGTAACTTCTTGGGAAACACCATATATTTT
NA,TRBJ2-1,TRBD2,TRBV29-1,CSVAGPSSGGAHNEQFF,TGCAGCGTTGCGGGGCCCTCTAGCGGGGGGGCCCACAATGAGCAGTTCTTC
NA,TRBJ1-4,TRBD1,TRBV19,CASSTPGRGLEKLFF,TGTGCCAGTAGTACCCCCGGCAGGGGGCTCGAAAAACTGTTTTTT
NA,TRBJ2-7,TRBD2,TRBV28,CASSSPTSGGDREQYF,TGTGCCAGCAGTTCACCTACTAGCGGGGGGGACCGGGAGCAGTACTTC
NA,TRBJ1-2,NA,TRBV12-2,CASRLGQGYGYTF,TGTGCAAGTCGCTTAGGACAGGGTTATGGCTACACCTTC
NA,TRBJ2-3,NA,TRBV5-6,CASSLTDTDTQYF,TGTGCCAGCAGCTTAACTGACACAGATACGCAGTATTTT
NA,TRBJ1-1,NA,TRBV2,CASSESLGSGNTEAFF,TGTGCCAGCAGTGAATCCCTCGGGTCCGGCAACACTGAAGCTTTCTTT
once,TRBJ1-5,TRBD1,TRBV19,CASSYGGQDHQPQHF,TGTGCCAGTAGTTACGGGGGACAGGACCATCAGCCCCAGCATTTT
once,TRBJ2-3,TRBD2,TRBV10-3,CAIRAGTSGGFTSTDTQYF,TGTGCCATCAGGGCCGGGACTAGCGGGGGGTTCACTAGCACAGATACGCAGTATTTT
NA,TRBJ2-1,NA,TRBV7-3,CASSDGLRTGPGNEQFF,TGTGCCAGCAGCGACGGGCTCCGAACAGGGCCCGGGAATGAGCAGTTCTTC
NA,TRBJ2-7,TRBD1,TRBV2,CASSDLGQGANEQYF,TGTGCCAGCAGCGATTTGGGACAGGGGGCCAACGAGCAGTACTTC